This passage covers 30 T cell receptor beta chains from one sample sequenced in a study of blood T cell repertoires in COVID-19. Libraries were prepared by immunoSEQ multiplex PCR; TCRdb keeps only in-frame clonotypes and omits some of them. The data contain some 180,000 clones, around 85% of them singletons. Sequenced: PBMCs or T cells enriched from blood (not recorded which). All receptors derive from a man aged 35 to 55 who had recovered from COVID-19.

The genes are TRBV30 and TRBJ2-2; D unresolved. Trimming removed 2 bases from V and 3 bases from J, with 4 bases in between. Germline V CDR1 and CDR2: GTSNPN, SVGIG (reference sequence). This CDR3 spans 12 amino acids. CDR3 sequence: CAWSPDTGELFF. CDR3 coding DNA: TGTGCCTGGAGTCCGGACACCGGGGAGCTGTTTTTT.

The gene calls are TRBV11-2 and TRBJ2-6, with D perhaps matching TRBD2 (7 bases). There are 18 residues in the CDR3. Trimming removed 1 base from V and 0 bases from J, with 13 bases in between. Germline CDR1 and CDR2: SGHAT and FQNNGV. The CDR3 reads CASSLVWGGGSGANVLTF. DNA for the CDR3: TGTGCCAGCAGCTTAGTTTGGGGAGGGGGCTCTGGGGCCAACGTCCTGACTTTC.

The chain is built from TRBV7-9 and TRBJ2-3; D is possibly TRBD2 (5 bases). The length of the CDR3 is 15 residues. Germline assignment: CDR1 SEHNR and CDR2 FQNEAQ (reference sequence). V was cut by 6 bases and J by 2 bases, with 15 bases left in between. CDR3 sequence: CASRSSVEFTDTQYF. The DNA for the CDR3 is TGTGCCAGCAGAAGTAGCGTAGAGTTCACAGATACGCAGTATTTT.

The V call is TRBV11-3, the J call TRBJ2-5; 7 bases match TRBD2. The CDR3 totals 16 residues. From germline, CDR1 is SGHNT and CDR2 YENEEA. With 5 bases clipped from V and 5 bases from J, the junction kept 14 bases outside the gene matches. The CDR3 loop is CASSPALGGYGETQYF. The CDR3 nucleotides read TGTGCCAGCAGCCCCGCCCTGGGGGGGTATGGGGAGACCCAGTACTTC.

The chain's CDR3 is CASSSWTSGAYEQYF. In nucleotides, the CDR3 is TGTGCCAGCAGCTCCTGGACTAGCGGTGCCTACGAGCAGTACTTC. The gene calls are TRBV6-5 and TRBJ2-7, with 10 bases that match TRBD2. The V gene's germline CDR1 is MNHEY and CDR2 SVGAGI. The CDR3 loop spans 15 amino acids. The V and J ends lost 6 bases and 2 bases, in that order; junction bases with no gene match: 7.

The rearrangement uses TRBV7-9 and TRBJ1-4, with 7 nucleotides matching TRBD1. CDR1 and CDR2 from the germline V gene are SEHNR and FQNEAQ (reference sequence). V gave up 5 bases and J gave up 0 bases; unmatched junction bases: 9. This CDR3 has 17 residues. CDR3 sequence reads: CASSLRQGRPTNEKLFF. CDR3 DNA sequence: TGTGCCAGCAGCCTGAGACAGGGCCGTCCAACTAATGAAAAACTGTTTTTT.

The chain recombines TRBV2 with TRBJ1-2; D possibly corresponds to TRBD1 (6 bases). Germline CDR1 and CDR2: SNHLY and FYNNEI. V was shortened by 8 bases and J by 8 bases, with 24 bases between the two germline ends. CDR3 size: 15 residues. The chain's CDR3 is CASDPMGGQGRGYTF. The CDR3 DNA reads TGTGCCAGCGACCCCATGGGGGGGCAGGGTAGGGGCTACACCTTC. The complete variable domain, with remaining parts taken from reference TRBV2 and TRBJ1-2, reads EPEVTQTPSHQVTQMGQEVILRCVPISNHLYFYWYRQILGQKVEFLVSFYNNEISEKSEIFDDQFSVERPDGSNFTLKIRSTKLEDSAMYFCASDPMGGQGRGYTFGSGTRLTVV.

This rearrangement joins TRBV12-3 or TRBV12-4 to TRBJ2-1, with a possible D match to TRBD2 (5 bases). The ends were cut back, 7 bases at V and 7 bases at J, with 14 bases in the middle. The CDR3 has 13 residues. CDR3 nucleotides: TGTGCCAGCACCACCCTGAGGAGGAATGAGCAGTTCTTC. It codes for CASTTLRRNEQFF.

The gene calls are TRBV29-1 and TRBJ1-1; unclear D gene. Germline V gives CDR1 SQVTM, CDR2 ANQGSEA. This CDR3 is built from 13 residues. V was pared by 7 bases and J by 0 bases, with 12 bases between. CDR3 coding DNA: TGCAGCGCGGCTAAGGGAGTGAACACTGAAGCTTTCTTT. It specifies CSAAKGVNTEAFF. Full variable domain (remainder filled in from reference TRBV29-1 and TRBJ1-1): SAVISQKPSRDICQRGTSLTIQCQVDSQVTMMFWYRQQPGQSLTLIATANQGSEATYESGFVIDKFPISRPNLTFSTLTVSNMSPEDSSIYLCSAAKGVNTEAFFGQGTRLTVV.

This chain joins TRBV5-5 and TRBJ2-7; TRBD1 is a possible D gene (6 bases). The CDR3 contains 14 residues. The germline gives CDR1 SGHKS, CDR2 YYEKEE (reference sequence). V was trimmed by 1 base and J by 3 bases, leaving 11 bases between them. CDR3 sequence reads: CASSLTGTSYEQYF. The CDR3 coding sequence is TGTGCCAGCAGCTTGACAGGGACCAGCTACGAGCAGTACTTC.

The rearrangement uses TRBV5-4 and TRBJ2-5; TRBD2 aligns across 7 bases. The CDR3 length is 14 residues. The V gene's germline CDR1 is SGHNT and CDR2 YYREEE (reference sequence). The V gene end was trimmed by 0 bases and the J gene end by 5 bases; junction bases not matched to a gene: 4. This CDR3 is CASSLGLAQETQYF. CDR3 sequence (DNA): TGTGCCAGCAGCTTGGGACTAGCTCAGGAGACCCAGTACTTC.

The chain is built from TRBV5-6 and TRBJ1-2; 7 bases agree with TRBD1. The CDR3 consists of 15 residues. V lost 4 bases, J lost 4 bases, and 10 bases stayed unmatched. The germline V gene encodes CDR1 SGHDT and CDR2 YYEEEE. Here the CDR3 reads CASSDPRRQGYGYTF. CDR3 coding DNA: TGTGCCAGCAGCGATCCTCGCAGACAGGGCTATGGCTACACCTTC.

This chain joins TRBV27 and TRBJ2-3, with D maybe TRBD2 (6 bases). Germline CDR1 is MNHEY and CDR2 is SMNVEV (reference sequence). The CDR3 is 15 amino acids. Trimming cost V 7 bases and J 2 bases, with 16 bases left between them. The CDR3 coding sequence is TGTGCCAGCAAGTTGGAGGGGCCTTTCACAGATACGCAGTATTTT. Translation: CASKLEGPFTDTQYF.

The genes are TRBV7-3 and TRBJ2-1, with 7 positions matching TRBD1. The CDR3 is 14 residues long. Germline CDR1 is SGHTA and CDR2 is FQGTGA. V lost 2 bases and J lost 8; bases outside the gene matches: 6. The CDR3 DNA sequence: TGTGCCAGCAGCTTAGAGGACAGGTTCCATGAGCAGTTCTTC. Amino acids: CASSLEDRFHEQFF. Full variable domain (remainder filled in from reference TRBV7-3 and TRBJ2-1): GAGVSQTPSNKVTEKGKYVELRCDPISGHTALYWYRQSLGQGPEFLIYFQGTGAADDSGLPNDRFFAVRPEGSVSTLKIQRTERGDSAVYLCASSLEDRFHEQFFGPGTRLTVL.

The chain employs TRBV5-1 and TRBJ2-7, with a tentative D call TRBD1 (6 bases). The V gene's germline CDR1 is SGHRS and CDR2 YFSETQ. Trimming cost V 4 bases and J 5 bases, with 13 bases left between them. The CDR3 runs 13 residues. CDR3 DNA: TGCGCCAGCAGCAAGCCAGGGGAAAACGAGCAGTACTTC. Its protein product is CASSKPGENEQYF.

The rearrangement uses TRBV9 and TRBJ2-2, with a weak D call TRBD1 (6 bases). The ends were cut back, 4 bases at V and 5 bases at J, with 21 bases in the middle. Per the germline V gene, CDR1 is SGDLS and CDR2 is YYNGEE. This CDR3 is built from 17 residues. CDR3: CASSSKQGSAATGELFF. CDR3 nucleotides: TGTGCCAGCAGCTCCAAACAGGGAAGTGCCGCAACCGGGGAGCTGTTTTTT.

This chain links TRBV5-6 with TRBJ1-2, with TRBD1 matching 8 bases. CDR3 length equals 17 residues. In germline, CDR1 is SGHDT, CDR2 YYEEEE. The V gene end was trimmed by 4 bases and the J gene end by 4 bases; junction bases not matched to a gene: 15. CDR3 nucleotides: TGTGCCAGCAGCCCAGATGGAAGTCTGACAGGGGTCTATGGCTACACCTTC. Its translation: CASSPDGSLTGVYGYTF.

Comment on this clone: One junction end disagrees with the germline gene, perhaps due to a read error. The genes are TRBV27 and TRBJ1-2; TRBD1 aligns across 7 bases. CDR3 length: 14 residues. Germline lookup yields CDR1 MNHEY and CDR2 SMNVEV (reference sequence). CDR3 sequence: CASSLSDRDYGYTF. In DNA, the CDR3 is TGTGCCAGCAGCTTATCCGACAGGGACTATGGCTACACCTTC.

In its sample, this clone was seen once. The J gene is TRBJ2-2, the V gene TRBV19; D is possibly TRBD1 (6 bases). V was shortened by 7 bases and J by 0 bases, with 9 bases between the two germline ends. Germline V gene lookup returns CDR1 LNHDA and CDR2 SQIVND (reference sequence). The CDR3 spans 14 residues. The CDR3 sequence: CASIRQANTGELFF. The CDR3 DNA is TGTGCCAGTATAAGACAGGCGAACACCGGGGAGCTGTTTTTT. Supplemented by reference TRBV19 and TRBJ2-2, the full variable domain reads DGGITQSPKYLFRKEGQNVTLSCEQNLNHDAMYWYRQDPGQGLRLIYYSQIVNDFQKGDIAEGYSVSREKKESFPLTVTSAQKNPTAFYLCASIRQANTGELFFGEGSRLTVL.

This clone was picked up one time. The chain is built from TRBV7-3 and TRBJ2-1, with unresolved D. Between the trimmed V and J ends, which lost 1 base and 7 bases, there was a span of 5 bases. Germline V gene sequence: CDR1 SGHTA, CDR2 FQGTGA. The length of the CDR3 is 12 residues. The chain's CDR3 is CASSLSENEQFF. Written as DNA, the CDR3 is TGTGCCAGCAGCTTAAGCGAGAATGAGCAGTTCTTC.

CDR3 nucleotide sequence: TGCGCCAGCAGCTTGGCAGGGACTGACAATTCACCCCTCCACTTT. Amino acids: CASSLAGTDNSPLHF. This rearrangement joins TRBV5-1 to TRBJ1-6, with a tentative D call TRBD1 (5 bases). The V end was cut by 0 bases, the J end by 7 bases, with 11 bases between. CDR1 SGHRS and CDR2 YFSETQ come from the germline V gene. The CDR3 spans 15 residues.

The chain uses TRBV6-4 and TRBJ1-4; D may be TRBD1 (6 bases). CDR3 length: 13 residues. Germline lookup yields CDR1 MRHNA and CDR2 SNTAGT. Trimming took 4 bases from V and 9 from J, leaving 12 bases between them. Written as DNA, the CDR3 is TGTGCCAGCAGTGCTCGTCAGGGGCAAAAACTGTTTTTT. Protein sequence: CASSARQGQKLFF.

This chain uses TRBV7-6 with TRBJ1-2, with TRBD1 matching over 9 bases. CDR1 SGHVS and CDR2 FNYEAQ come from the germline V gene. The length of the CDR3 is 13 residues. The junction had 6 bases not matched to a gene; V was cut back by 5 bases and J by 8 bases. The CDR3 loop reads CASSLRTGEGYTF. DNA of the CDR3: TGTGCCAGCAGCCTGAGGACAGGGGAAGGCTACACCTTC.

The genes are TRBV6-5 and TRBJ1-4; D is possibly TRBD1 (5 bases). Trimming took 2 bases from V and 4 from J, leaving 11 bases between them. The CDR3 consists of 15 residues. Germline assignment: CDR1 MNHEY and CDR2 SVGAGI. The CDR3, as DNA: TGTGCCAGCAGTTACAGGGGAGGGAGTAATGAAAAACTGTTTTTT. This translates into CASSYRGGSNEKLFF.

The chain couples TRBV9 to TRBJ2-3; no clear D. The germline V gene encodes CDR1 SGDLS and CDR2 YYNGEE. V lost 1 base, J lost 2 bases, and 11 bases lay in between. The CDR3 runs 15 residues. The CDR3 is CASSVIGGNTDTQYF. The DNA for the CDR3 is TGTGCCAGCAGCGTAATCGGCGGTAACACAGATACGCAGTATTTT.

The chain has TRBV5-4 and TRBJ2-7; 8 bases fit TRBD2. V trimming: 0 bases; J trimming: 6 bases; junction bases outside the gene matches: 5. The germline V gene encodes CDR1 SGHNT and CDR2 YYREEE (reference sequence). This CDR3 is 14 amino acids long. In DNA, the CDR3 is TGTGCCAGCAGCTTGGAACGGGAGGGCAGCGAGCAGTACTTC. Its protein is CASSLEREGSEQYF.

This chain joins TRBV7-3 and TRBJ2-1; 8 positions match TRBD1. The CDR3 sequence is 16 residues long. V dropped 2 bases and J dropped 8; count of bases not matched to a gene: 11. CDR1 is SGHTA and CDR2 is FQGTGA in the germline V gene. CDR3 amino acids: CASSLRQGAGYDEQFF. DNA for the CDR3: TGTGCCAGCAGCTTACGTCAGGGGGCAGGCTATGATGAGCAGTTCTTC.

This chain uses TRBV6-5 with TRBJ1-1; D is possibly TRBD1 (5 bases). CDR1 is MNHEY and CDR2 is SVGAGI in the germline V gene. This CDR3 spans 15 amino acids. Trimming pared 2 bases from V and 5 bases from J, leaving 15 bases between. CDR3 bases: TGTGCCAGCAGTTACACCGCAGGGTTGGGAACTGAAGCTTTCTTT. Translating it yields CASSYTAGLGTEAFF.

The rearrangement joins TRBV10-3 to TRBJ2-7; weak D call: TRBD2 (6 bases). The V gene's germline CDR1 is ENHRY and CDR2 SYGVKD. Trimming took off 3 bases at V and 2 bases at J, with 8 bases between the two ends. This CDR3 is built from 13 residues. The CDR3: CAISDGGPYEQYF. The CDR3 nucleotides read TGTGCCATCAGTGACGGGGGTCCCTACGAGCAGTACTTC.

The rearrangement uses TRBV28 and TRBJ2-3; no definite D call. The CDR3 has 15 amino acids. V was cut by 3 bases and J by 0 bases, with 10 bases left in between. The V gene's germline CDR1 is MDHEN and CDR2 SYDVKM. The chain's CDR3 is CASSLLGLSTDTQYF. The CDR3 DNA reads TGTGCCAGCAGTTTGCTAGGCCTTAGCACAGATACGCAGTATTTT.